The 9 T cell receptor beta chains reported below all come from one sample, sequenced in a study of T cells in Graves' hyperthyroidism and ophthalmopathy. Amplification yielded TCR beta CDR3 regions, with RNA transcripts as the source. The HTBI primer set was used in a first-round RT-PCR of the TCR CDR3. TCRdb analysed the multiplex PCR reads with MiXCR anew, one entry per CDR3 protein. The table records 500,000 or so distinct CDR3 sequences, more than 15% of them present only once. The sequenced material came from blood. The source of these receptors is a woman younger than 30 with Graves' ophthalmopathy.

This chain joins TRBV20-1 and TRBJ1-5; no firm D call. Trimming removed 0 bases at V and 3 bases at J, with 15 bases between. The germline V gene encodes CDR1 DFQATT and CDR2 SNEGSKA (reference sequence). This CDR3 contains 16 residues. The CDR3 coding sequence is TGCAGTGCTAGAGATGGTGGCAGGAGCTACAATCAGCCCCAGCATTTT. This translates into CSARDGGRSYNQPQHF.

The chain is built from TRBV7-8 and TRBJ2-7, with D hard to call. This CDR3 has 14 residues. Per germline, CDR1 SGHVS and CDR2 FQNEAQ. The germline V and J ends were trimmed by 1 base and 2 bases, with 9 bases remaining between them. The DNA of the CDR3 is TGTGCCAGCAGCTTAGGACAAACCGCCTACGAGCAGTACTTC. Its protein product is CASSLGQTAYEQYF.

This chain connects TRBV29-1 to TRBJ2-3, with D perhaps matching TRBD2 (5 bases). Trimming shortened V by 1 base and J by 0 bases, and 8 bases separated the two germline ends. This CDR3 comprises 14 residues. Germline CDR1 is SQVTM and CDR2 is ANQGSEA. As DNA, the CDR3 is TGCAGCGTTGAAGTCGGGGATAGCACAGATACGCAGTATTTT. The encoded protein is CSVEVGDSTDTQYF.

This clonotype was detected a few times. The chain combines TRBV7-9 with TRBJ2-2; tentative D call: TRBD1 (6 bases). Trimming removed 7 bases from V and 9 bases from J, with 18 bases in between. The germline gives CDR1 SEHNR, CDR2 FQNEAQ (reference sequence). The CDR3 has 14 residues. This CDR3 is CASTRDIEARELFF. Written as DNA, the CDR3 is TGTGCCAGCACGAGGGACATAGAGGCCCGGGAGCTGTTTTTT.

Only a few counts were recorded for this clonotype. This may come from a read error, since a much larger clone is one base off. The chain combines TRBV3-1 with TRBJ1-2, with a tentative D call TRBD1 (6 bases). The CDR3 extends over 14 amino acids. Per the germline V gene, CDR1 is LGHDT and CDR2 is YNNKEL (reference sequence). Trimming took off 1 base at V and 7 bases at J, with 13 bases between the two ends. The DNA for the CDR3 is TGTGCCAGCAGCCAAGGTCGGGGGGCGTTTGGCTACACCTTC. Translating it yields CASSQGRGAFGYTF.

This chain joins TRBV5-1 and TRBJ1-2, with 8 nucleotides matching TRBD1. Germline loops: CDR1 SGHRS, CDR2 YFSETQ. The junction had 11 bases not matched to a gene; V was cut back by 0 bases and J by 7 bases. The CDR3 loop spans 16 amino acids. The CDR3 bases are TGCGCCAGCAGCTTGGACTCCAGGGGGCTTTATGGTGGCTACACCTTC. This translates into CASSLDSRGLYGGYTF.

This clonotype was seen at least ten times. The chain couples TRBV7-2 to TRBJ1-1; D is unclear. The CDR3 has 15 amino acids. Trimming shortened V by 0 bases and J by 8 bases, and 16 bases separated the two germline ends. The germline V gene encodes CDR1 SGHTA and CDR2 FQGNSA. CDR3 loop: CASSLALWEGWEAFF. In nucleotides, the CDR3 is TGTGCCAGCAGCTTAGCGTTATGGGAGGGATGGGAAGCTTTCTTT.

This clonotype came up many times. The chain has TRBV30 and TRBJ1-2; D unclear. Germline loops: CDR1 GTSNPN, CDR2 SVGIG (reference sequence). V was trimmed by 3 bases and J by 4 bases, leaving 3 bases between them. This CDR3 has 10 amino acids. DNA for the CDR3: TGTGCCTGGAGATCCTATGGCTACACCTTC. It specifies CAWRSYGYTF.

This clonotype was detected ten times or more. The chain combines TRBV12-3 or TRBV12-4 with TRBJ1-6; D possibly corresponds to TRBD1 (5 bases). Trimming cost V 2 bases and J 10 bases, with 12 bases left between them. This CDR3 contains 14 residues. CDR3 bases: TGTGCCAGCAGTTTACAGGGTCAAGGCTCACCCCTCCACTTT. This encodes CASSLQGQGSPLHF.